The 25 T cell receptor beta chains given below trace back to one sample, sequenced in a study of shared clonotypes between healthy human individuals (dated by TCRdb to between 2020 and 2021). The library was obtained by the immunoSEQ multiplex PCR assay. TCRdb holds this immuneACCESS table with in-frame rearrangements only. Some clones are missing; in checked studies, unresolved V genes explain under half, and the rest has no known cause. This sample gives roughly 2.5 million clones in total; roughly nine tenths of them show up just once. Over 0.12% of the sample is taken by the ten largest. The sequencing input was naive CD4+ T cells sorted from blood. The label giving this sample's cell subset or site can be read as: CD45RA+ positively selected. These receptors came from a man between 18 and 29 years old in good health.

The genes are TRBV19 and TRBJ2-7, with D perhaps assigned TRBD1 or TRBD2 (5 bases each). This CDR3 is 13 amino acids long. Germline V gene lookup returns CDR1 LNHDA and CDR2 SQIVND (reference sequence). V gave up 3 bases and J gave up 7 bases, with 13 bases separating them. The CDR3 nucleotides read TGTGCCAGTAGTATTACTCGGGACGTGGAGCAGTACTTC. It codes for CASSITRDVEQYF.

The chain couples TRBV6-5 to TRBJ2-1; D may be TRBD2 (6 bases). The V gene's germline CDR1 is MNHEY and CDR2 SVGAGI. The CDR3 totals 14 residues. The germline V and J ends were trimmed by 4 bases and 8 bases, with 15 bases remaining between them. CDR3 nucleotides: TGTGCCAGCAGTTTCCAGGGACTTAGGGATGAGCAGTTCTTC. Its translation: CASSFQGLRDEQFF.

The chain uses TRBV6-6 and TRBJ1-6, with a tentative D call TRBD1 (6 bases). The ends were cut back, 7 bases at V and 8 bases at J, with 15 bases in the middle. CDR3 length: 14 amino acids. Germline CDR1 is MNHNY and CDR2 is SVGAGI (reference sequence). The CDR3 DNA is TGTGCCAGCACAGCCACAGGGAAAGATTCACCCCTCCACTTT. Translated, it gives CASTATGKDSPLHF.

The V and J genes are TRBV19 and TRBJ2-2, with TRBD2 matching over 14 bases. The V gene end was trimmed by 4 bases and the J gene end by 8 bases; junction bases not matched to a gene: 6. Germline lookup yields CDR1 LNHDA and CDR2 SQIVND (reference sequence). There are 16 residues in the CDR3. The chain's CDR3 is CASSSAGTSGGGELFF. CDR3 nucleotides: TGTGCCAGTAGTAGCGCCGGGACTAGCGGGGGAGGGGAGCTGTTTTTT.

The chain carries TRBV30 and TRBJ1-6; no reliable D call. The V end lost 2 bases, the J end lost 6 bases, and 11 bases lay between the germline ends. CDR1 is GTSNPN and CDR2 is SVGIG in the germline V gene (reference sequence). The CDR3 is made up of 14 amino acids. The CDR3 region is CAWSSGSTNSPLHF. The CDR3 DNA sequence: TGTGCCTGGAGTAGTGGGTCAACTAATTCACCCCTCCACTTT.

The sample holds one count of this clone. The same CDR3 arises from other DNA sequences in this sample as well. The chain combines TRBV12-5 with TRBJ2-2; D unresolved. CDR3 length: 13 residues. From germline, CDR1 is LGHNT and CDR2 FRNRAP. V lost 2 bases and J 2 bases, leaving 3 bases between the germline ends. The CDR3 protein is CASGLSNTGELFF. CDR3 in DNA: TGTGCTAGTGGTTTGTCCAACACCGGGGAGCTGTTTTTT. The full variable domain, its missing parts supplied by reference TRBV12-5 and TRBJ2-2, is DARVTQTPRHKVTEMGQEVTMRCQPILGHNTVFWYRQTMMQGLELLAYFRNRAPLDDSGMPKDRFSAEMPDATLATLKIQPSEPRDSAVYFCASGLSNTGELFFGEGSRLTVL.

The V gene is TRBV19, the J gene TRBJ2-5; 7 bases line up with TRBD2. Germline V gene sequence: CDR1 LNHDA, CDR2 SQIVND (reference sequence). The V gene end was trimmed by 9 bases and the J gene end by 2 bases; junction bases not matched to a gene: 9. The CDR3 totals 14 residues. The CDR3 bases are TGTGCCAGCGCAAAGGGACTAACACAAGAGACCCAGTACTTC. Protein sequence: CASAKGLTQETQYF.

V usage is TRBV19 and J usage is TRBJ2-1, with D tentatively TRBD1 or TRBD2 (5 bases each). The length of the CDR3 is 15 residues. The V and J ends lost 0 bases and 2 bases respectively, with 8 bases between them. In germline, CDR1 is LNHDA, CDR2 SQIVND (reference sequence). The CDR3 loop reads CASSIEGRPYNEQFF. The CDR3 DNA reads TGTGCCAGTAGTATAGAGGGACGGCCCTACAATGAGCAGTTCTTC.

The rearrangement joins TRBV6-5 to TRBJ2-1; TRBD1 matches 7 bases. This CDR3 spans 12 amino acids. From germline, CDR1 is MNHEY and CDR2 SVGAGI. V shed 5 bases and J 9 bases; nucleotides not matched to a gene: 4. The CDR3 protein is CASSTGVGEQFF. CDR3 nucleotide sequence: TGTGCCAGCAGTACAGGGGTCGGTGAGCAGTTCTTC.

This chain connects TRBV6-6 to TRBJ2-7; the D call may be TRBD1 or TRBD2 (5 bases each). The CDR3 sequence is 15 residues long. Germline CDR1 is MNHNY and CDR2 is SVGAGI (reference sequence). The germline V and J ends were trimmed by 2 bases and 4 bases, with 15 bases remaining between them. The CDR3 sequence is CASSYPTGTSYEQYF. The CDR3 nucleotides read TGTGCCAGCAGTTACCCAACCGGGACCTCGTACGAGCAGTACTTC.

This rearrangement joins TRBV14 to TRBJ2-5, with D perhaps being TRBD1 or TRBD2 (5 bases each). The V gene's germline CDR1 is SGHDN and CDR2 FVKESK. The CDR3 is 16 residues long. Trimming took 6 bases from V and 1 from J, leaving 18 bases between them. CDR3 DNA: TGTGCCAGCAGACCTACAGAGGGGCTACTCCAAGAGACCCAGTACTTC. Amino acid sequence: CASRPTEGLLQETQYF.

This clone was seen once. This rearrangement joins TRBV9 to TRBJ2-3; a weak D match, TRBD1 (5 bases). Deletions cut 2 bases from V and 6 bases from J, with 13 bases between. CDR1 and CDR2 from the germline V gene are SGDLS and YYNGEE. The CDR3 totals 14 residues. CDR3 sequence (DNA): TGTGCCAGCAGCGTCTTTGGGGCATCCGATACGCAGTATTTT. Its translation: CASSVFGASDTQYF.

The V and J genes are TRBV28 and TRBJ2-2, with 7 bases identical to TRBD1. This CDR3 spans 17 amino acids. Germline V gene lookup returns CDR1 MDHEN and CDR2 SYDVKM. The junction had 15 bases not matched to a gene; V was cut back by 4 bases and J by 7 bases. As DNA, the CDR3 is TGTGCCAGCAGTTCCCCTACTAAACAGGGGCTTGGCGGGGAGCTGTTTTTT. This codes for CASSSPTKQGLGGELFF. The full variable domain, its missing parts supplied by reference TRBV28 and TRBJ2-2, is DVKVTQSSRYLVKRTGEKVFLECVQDMDHENMFWYRQDPGLGLRLIYFSYDVKMKEKGDIPEGYSVSREKKERFSLILESASTNQTSMYLCASSSPTKQGLGGELFFGEGSRLTVL.

The V call is TRBV6-1, the J call TRBJ1-3; the D is unclear. Germline CDR1 MNHNS, CDR2 SASEGT. CDR3 length: 13 residues. The germline V and J ends were trimmed by 7 bases and 0 bases, with 7 bases remaining between them. CDR3 coding DNA: TGTGCCAGCAACTCGTTCTCTGGAAACACCATATATTTT. This translates into CASNSFSGNTIYF.

The rearrangement links TRBV2 to TRBJ1-4, with D hard to call. The CDR3 spans 15 residues. Germline V gives CDR1 SNHLY, CDR2 FYNNEI. Trimming cost V 1 base and J 5 bases, with 11 bases left between them. Written as DNA, the CDR3 is TGTGCCAGCAGTGAAGTTCTGGACCCCAATGAAAAACTGTTTTTT. It codes for CASSEVLDPNEKLFF.

The chain links TRBV5-4 to TRBJ2-7; 9 nucleotides align to TRBD2. Trimming took 4 bases from V and 0 from J; bases not matched to a gene: 2. In germline, CDR1 is SGHNT, CDR2 YYREEE (reference sequence). This CDR3 region has 14 residues. The CDR3 region is CASSRLADSYEQYF. The CDR3 nucleotides are TGTGCCAGCAGCAGACTAGCGGACTCCTACGAGCAGTACTTC.

The chain uses TRBV28 and TRBJ1-2; D perhaps matches TRBD1 (6 bases). Germline V gene lookup returns CDR1 MDHEN and CDR2 SYDVKM. The CDR3 loop spans 12 amino acids. V shed 4 bases and J shed 12 bases, with 15 bases lying between them. The CDR3 region has the DNA TGTGCCAGCAGTTCCTCCCACAGGGTCCACACCTTC. This encodes CASSSSHRVHTF.

The chain combines TRBV20-1 with TRBJ1-6; D is ambiguous. V shed 7 bases and J shed 9 bases, with 4 bases lying between them. Germline assignment: CDR1 DFQATT and CDR2 SNEGSKA (reference sequence). The CDR3 is 9 residues long. DNA for the CDR3: TGCAGTGGGGGTTCACCCCTCCACTTT. Its protein is CSGGSPLHF.

The genes are TRBV7-9 and TRBJ2-6; unclear D gene. Germline V CDR1 and CDR2: SEHNR, FQNEAQ (reference sequence). This CDR3 region has 16 residues. Trimming stripped 5 bases from V and 0 bases from J, with 11 bases between. CDR3 amino acids: CASSGPGNSGANVLTF. The CDR3 DNA reads as TGTGCCAGCAGCGGGCCGGGTAACTCTGGGGCCAACGTCCTGACTTTC. The variable domain in full, completed from reference TRBV7-9 and TRBJ2-6, reads DTGVSQNPRHKITKRGQNVTFRCDPISEHNRLYWYRQTLGQGPEFLTYFQNEAQLEKSRLLSDRFSAERPKGSFSTLEIQRTEQGDSAMYLCASSGPGNSGANVLTFGAGSRLTVL.

V gene TRBV10-1 combines with J gene TRBJ2-1, with a weak D call TRBD2 (5 bases). This CDR3 contains 15 residues. Germline-derived CDR1 and CDR2 are WNHNN and SYGVQD (reference sequence). V lost 8 bases and J lost 1, with 15 bases in between. The chain's CDR3 is CASPGSPHSYNEQFF. CDR3 in DNA: TGCGCCAGCCCGGGGAGCCCACATTCCTACAATGAGCAGTTCTTC.

The chain is built from TRBV5-1 and TRBJ2-5; 7 nucleotides agree with TRBD1. The CDR3 loop spans 14 amino acids. The ends lost 4 bases at V and 3 bases at J; junction bases unmatched: 6. Germline CDR1 is SGHRS and CDR2 is YFSETQ. This CDR3 is CASSVTGAEETQYF. The CDR3 bases are TGCGCCAGCAGCGTAACAGGGGCTGAAGAGACCCAGTACTTC.

A word on this clone: The junction differs from germline at one of its ends, possibly a read error. CDR3 DNA: TGTGCTAGCAGCCCCCGACAGGGGATCACCGGGGAGCTGTTTTTT. This encodes CASSPRQGITGELFF. The chain links TRBV7-7 to TRBJ2-2; TRBD1 aligns across 8 bases. CDR1 is SSHAT, CDR2 FNYEAQ, per germline (reference sequence). The CDR3 runs to 15 residues.

The CDR3 protein is CASSPNRGPGNTIYF. The CDR3 bases are TGTGCCAGCTCACCAAACAGGGGGCCTGGAAACACCATATATTTT. V is TRBV18 and J is TRBJ1-3; TRBD1 matches at 9 bases. In germline, CDR1 is KGHSH, CDR2 LQKENI. Trimming removed 2 bases from V and 2 bases from J; junction bases left unmatched: 1. The CDR3 runs 15 residues.

The rearrangement joins TRBV6-5 to TRBJ2-5; D not resolved. The CDR3 extends over 15 amino acids. Per germline, CDR1 MNHEY and CDR2 SVGAGI. Trimming removed 6 bases at V and 2 bases at J, with 16 bases between. This CDR3 is CASSQGLATQETQYF. For the CDR3, the DNA is TGTGCCAGCAGCCAAGGCCTGGCGACTCAAGAGACCCAGTACTTC.

This rearrangement joins TRBV7-2 to TRBJ1-6; D may be TRBD1 (5 bases). The CDR3 covers 15 residues. The V end was cut by 1 base, the J end by 7 bases, with 11 bases between. Germline assignment: CDR1 SGHTA and CDR2 FQGNSA. The CDR3 region is CASSLGIGTNSPLHF. DNA for the CDR3: TGTGCCAGCAGCTTAGGGATAGGGACCAATTCACCCCTCCACTTT.